This T cell receptor beta chain comes out of a study of a mutant IDH1 vaccine in newly diagnosed glioma. Notes on this clone: The antigen remains undetermined.

Time point meaning: week 5, during vaccination. Doses of 300 ug of mutant IDH1 20-mer peptide were given with topical imiquimod. The CDR3 runs 17 residues. Trimming removed 0 bases at V and 0 bases at J, with 14 bases between. Germline CDR1 is LGHNA and CDR2 is YNFKEQ. Here immunoSEQ multiplex PCR was the method, and the copy in TCRdb shows in-frame clones only, minus some. The profile shows roughly 12,000 clones, around 87% of them singletons. The sequenced sample was PBMCs, obtained from a glioma patient whose treatment included an IDH1 peptide vaccine. This chain connects TRBV4-2 to TRBJ1-1; a possible D gene is TRBD1 (5 bases). The sequence was obtained from a woman aged 40 to 50 with glioma. Some clones in this sample may be carry-over from other donors' samples. The CDR3: CASSQDLQGAMNTEAFF. The CDR3 region has the DNA TGTGCCAGCAGCCAAGATCTTCAAGGGGCCATGAACACTGAAGCTTTCTTT.